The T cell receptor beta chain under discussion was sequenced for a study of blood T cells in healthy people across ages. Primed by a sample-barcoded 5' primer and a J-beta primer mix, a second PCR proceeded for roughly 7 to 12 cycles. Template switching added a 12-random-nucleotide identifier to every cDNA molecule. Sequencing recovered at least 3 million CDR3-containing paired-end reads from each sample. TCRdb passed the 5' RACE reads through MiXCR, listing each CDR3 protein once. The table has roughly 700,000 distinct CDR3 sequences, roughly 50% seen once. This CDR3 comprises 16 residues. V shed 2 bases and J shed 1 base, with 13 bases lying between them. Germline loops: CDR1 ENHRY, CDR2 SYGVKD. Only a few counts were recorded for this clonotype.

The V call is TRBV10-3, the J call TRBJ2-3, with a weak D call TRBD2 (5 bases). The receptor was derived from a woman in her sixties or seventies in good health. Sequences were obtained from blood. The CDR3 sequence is CAISERGEHGTDTQYF. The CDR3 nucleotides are TGTGCCATCAGTGAGCGGGGTGAACATGGCACAGATACGCAGTATTTT.